A selection of T cell receptor beta chains follows, all from one sample in a study of cytomegalovirus exposure and HLA in healthy donors. Some clones are missing from TCRdb's copy, which holds only in-frame ones; the method was immunoSEQ multiplex PCR. The table records some 120,000 clones, about three quarters of them present only once. Sequencing was carried out using PBMCs. These receptors all come from a woman aged 55-70 years in good health and CMV-seropositive. Both conserved end residues are part of each CDR3. D genes are given only for firm matches. Rows give clone size only sometimes, using once, few, many, or a class for an expanded clone.

>TRBJ2-1|NA|NA|TRBV5-4
CASSLPAQGSYTDEQFF
TGTGCCAGCAGCTTGCCGGCGCAGGGGTCCTACACGGATGAGCAGTTCTTC
>TRBJ1-2|TRBD1|NA|TRBV19
CASSTGQGARPDYGYTF
TGTGCCAGTAGTACCGGACAGGGGGCTCGACCCGACTATGGCTACACCTTC
>TRBJ2-7|TRBD1|NA|TRBV5-6
CASSWDRAYEQYF
TGTGCCAGCAGTTGGGACAGGGCCTACGAGCAGTACTTC
>TRBJ1-3|NA|NA|TRBV5-1
CASSPRQVASGNTIYF
TGCGCCAGCAGCCCGCGACAGGTGGCGAGTGGAAACACCATATATTTT
>TRBJ2-7|TRBD2|NA|TRBV5-5
CASSLAPSGGAYF
TGTGCCAGCAGCTTGGCCCCTAGCGGGGGGGCTTACTTC
>TRBJ2-1|NA|NA|TRBV11-2
CASSLRARYNEQFF
TGTGCCAGCAGCTTGAGGGCACGGTACAATGAGCAGTTCTTC
>TRBJ1-5|NA|NA|TRBV10-3
CAIRQGNQPQHF
TGTGCCATCAGGCAGGGGAATCAGCCCCAGCATTTT
>TRBJ1-5|TRBD1|NA|TRBV19
CASRGDRKFNQPQHF
TGTGCCAGTAGAGGGGACAGAAAGTTTAATCAGCCCCAGCATTTT
>TRBJ1-3|NA|NA|TRBV7-2
CASSLGPGAGNTIYF
TGTGCCAGCAGCTTAGGGCCAGGGGCTGGAAACACCATATATTTT
>TRBJ1-1|NA|NA|TRBV19
CASNRGPNRITEAFF
TGTGCCAGTAACAGAGGGCCTAATCGGATCACTGAAGCTTTCTTT
>TRBJ2-3|TRBD2|NA|TRBV18
CASSLGTSGADTQYF
TGTGCCAGCTCGCTCGGGACTAGCGGGGCAGATACGCAGTATTTT
>TRBJ2-7|NA|NA|TRBV7-9
CASSYGGDRHIKHSYEQYF
TGTGCCAGCAGCTACGGAGGGGACAGACACATAAAGCACTCCTACGAGCAGTACTTC
>TRBJ1-1|NA|NA|TRBV18
CASSPMARPDTEAFF
TGTGCCAGCTCACCGATGGCCAGGCCAGACACTGAAGCTTTCTTT
>TRBJ1-4|NA|NA|TRBV7-2
CASRRTGRVTNEKLFF
TGTGCCAGCAGACGGACGGGGAGGGTAACTAATGAAAAACTGTTTTTT
>TRBJ1-5|NA|NA|TRBV28
CASSLSSGNQPQHF
TGTGCCAGCAGTTTATCCTCAGGCAACCAGCCCCAGCATTTT
>TRBJ1-3|TRBD1|once|TRBV7-2
CASSPGQGSATGNTIYF
TGTGCCAGCAGCCCCGGACAGGGGTCCGCTACCGGAAACACCATATATTTT
>TRBJ1-2|TRBD1|NA|TRBV18
CASSPGNGDRSNYTF
TGTGCCAGCTCACCTGGTAACGGGGACAGGTCAAACTACACCTTC
>TRBJ2-1|NA|NA|TRBV7-6
CASSPTTAPGYNEQFF
TGTGCCAGCAGCCCAACGACCGCGCCAGGTTACAATGAGCAGTTCTTC
>TRBJ2-2|TRBD2|NA|TRBV5-4
CASRAGTSGTNTGELFF
TGTGCCAGCAGGGCCGGGACTAGCGGGACGAACACCGGGGAGCTGTTTTTT
>TRBJ2-1|NA|NA|TRBV1
CTSSSTESSYNEQFF
TGCACCAGCAGTTCAACAGAGAGCTCCTACAATGAGCAGTTCTTC
>TRBJ1-5|NA|NA|TRBV5-8
CASSLNSNQPQHF
TGTGCCAGCAGCCTGAACTCCAATCAGCCCCAGCATTTT
>TRBJ1-4|NA|NA|TRBV9
CASSVQDSSVEKLFF
TGTGCCAGCAGCGTGCAGGACAGCTCGGTTGAAAAACTGTTTTTT
>TRBJ1-5|NA|once|TRBV6-5
CASSYLGGNQPQHF
TGTGCCAGCAGTTACTTAGGAGGCAATCAGCCCCAGCATTTT
>TRBJ2-7|NA|NA|TRBV11-3
CASSIGSYGEQYF
TGTGCCAGCAGCATCGGGTCGTACGGCGAGCAGTACTTC
>TRBJ2-1|TRBD2|NA|TRBV4-1
CASSQDRERGVLWGEQFF
TGCGCCAGCAGCCAAGATAGGGAGCGGGGGGTTCTTTGGGGTGAGCAGTTCTTC
>TRBJ2-7|TRBD1|NA|TRBV7-9
CASSLNRGDEQYF
TGTGCCAGCAGCTTGAACAGGGGGGACGAGCAGTACTTC
>TRBJ2-3|TRBD2|NA|TRBV15
CATSRRTSLGDTQYF
TGTGCCACCAGCAGACGGACTAGCCTGGGAGATACGCAGTATTTT
>TRBJ2-7|TRBD1|once|TRBV29-1
CSVGTGVHEQYF
TGCAGCGTTGGGACAGGAGTCCACGAGCAGTACTTC
>TRBJ2-3|TRBD2|few|TRBV5-1
CASSLALAEITDTQYF
TGCGCCAGCAGCTTGGCCCTAGCGGAAATCACAGATACGCAGTATTTT
>TRBJ2-5|TRBD1|NA|TRBV2
CASLGQAQETQYF
TGTGCCAGCCTAGGACAGGCCCAAGAGACCCAGTACTTC